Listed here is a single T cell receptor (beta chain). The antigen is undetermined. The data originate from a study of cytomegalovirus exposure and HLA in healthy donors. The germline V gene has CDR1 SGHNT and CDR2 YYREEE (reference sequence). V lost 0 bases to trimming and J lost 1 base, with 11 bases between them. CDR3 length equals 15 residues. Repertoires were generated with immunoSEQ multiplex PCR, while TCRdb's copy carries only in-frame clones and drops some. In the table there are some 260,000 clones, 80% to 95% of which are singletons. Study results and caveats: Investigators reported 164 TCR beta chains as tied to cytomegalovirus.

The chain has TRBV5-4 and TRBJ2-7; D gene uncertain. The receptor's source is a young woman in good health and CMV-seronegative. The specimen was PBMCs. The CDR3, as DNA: TGTGCCAGCAGCTTGGTGGGCCCTCCATCCTACGAGCAGTACTTC. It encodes CASSLVGPPSYEQYF.